This is a list of T cell receptor beta chains from one sample in a study of T cells in Graves' hyperthyroidism and ophthalmopathy. TCRdb re-called the multiplex PCR reads with MiXCR, one entry per CDR3 protein. The table lists hundreds of thousands of distinct CDR3 sequences, approximately 14% of them singletons. Sequencing was done on a sample of blood. The receptors shown here come from a young woman with Graves' hyperthyroidism. Both conserved end residues are part of each CDR3. Each record gives: CDR3 protein, CDR3 DNA, J gene, V gene, D gene, clone size. The D gene is left open where the match is weak. Rows give clone size only sometimes, using once, few, many, or a class for an expanded clone.

CDR3 protein: CASSQPGAYNEQFF
CDR3 DNA: TGTGCCAGCAGCCAACCAGGGGCCTACAATGAGCAGTTCTTC
J gene: TRBJ2-1
V gene: TRBV14
D gene: NA
clone size: NA

CDR3 protein: CASSQDGGTSTDTQYF
CDR3 DNA: TGTGCCAGCAGTCAGGATGGGGGCACTAGCACAGATACGCAGTATTTT
J gene: TRBJ2-3
V gene: TRBV11-2
D gene: NA
clone size: many

CDR3 protein: CSVVWGSGNTIYF
CDR3 DNA: TGCAGCGTTGTTTGGGGCTCTGGAAACACCATATATTTT
J gene: TRBJ1-3
V gene: TRBV29-1
D gene: NA
clone size: few

CDR3 protein: CSARDGRTVTGSSYGYTF
CDR3 DNA: TGCAGTGCTAGAGATGGTCGGACAGTGACAGGGAGTAGCTATGGCTACACCTTC
J gene: TRBJ1-2
V gene: TRBV20-1
D gene: TRBD1
clone size: few

CDR3 protein: CASSQLNFASYEQYF
CDR3 DNA: TGCGCCAGCAGCCAATTGAACTTCGCCTCCTACGAGCAGTACTTC
J gene: TRBJ2-7
V gene: TRBV4-3
D gene: NA
clone size: many

CDR3 protein: CASSIEGTGIHEQYF
CDR3 DNA: TGTGCCAGTAGTATAGAAGGGACAGGGATCCACGAGCAGTACTTC
J gene: TRBJ2-7
V gene: TRBV19
D gene: TRBD1
clone size: few

CDR3 protein: CASSSEGARAKNIQYF
CDR3 DNA: TGTGCCAGCAGTTCAGAGGGGGCGCGGGCCAAAAACATTCAGTACTTC
J gene: TRBJ2-4
V gene: TRBV12-3/TRBV12-4
D gene: TRBD1
clone size: many

CDR3 protein: CAGQDRGSYEQYF
CDR3 DNA: TGTGCCGGTCAGGACAGGGGGTCCTACGAGCAGTACTTC
J gene: TRBJ2-7
V gene: TRBV13
D gene: TRBD1
clone size: many

CDR3 protein: CASSQVEGARDTQYF
CDR3 DNA: TGCGCCAGCAGCCAAGTTGAGGGGGCGCGGGATACGCAGTATTTT
J gene: TRBJ2-3
V gene: TRBV4-3
D gene: TRBD1
clone size: many

CDR3 protein: CASSLWGEARHEQYF
CDR3 DNA: TGTGCCAGCAGCCTATGGGGGGAGGCACGACACGAGCAGTACTTC
J gene: TRBJ2-7
V gene: TRBV5-6
D gene: NA
clone size: NA

CDR3 protein: CASSQPGLAKETQYF
CDR3 DNA: TGCGCCAGCAGCCAACCGGGACTAGCAAAGGAGACCCAGTACTTC
J gene: TRBJ2-5
V gene: TRBV4-1
D gene: TRBD2
clone size: many

CDR3 protein: CASSLGGRDNEQFF
CDR3 DNA: TGTGCCAGCAGCTTAGGCGGCAGGGACAATGAGCAGTTCTTC
J gene: TRBJ2-1
V gene: TRBV7-6
D gene: NA
clone size: many

CDR3 protein: CSAPLGGGYYEQYF
CDR3 DNA: TGCAGTGCTCCACTGGGGGGCGGCTACTACGAGCAGTACTTC
J gene: TRBJ2-7
V gene: TRBV20-1
D gene: NA
clone size: many

CDR3 protein: CASGREQFF
CDR3 DNA: TGTGCCAGCGGACGGGAGCAGTTCTTC
J gene: TRBJ2-1
V gene: TRBV27
D gene: NA
clone size: few

CDR3 protein: CAWSPGWSATDTQYF
CDR3 DNA: TGTGCCTGGAGTCCAGGGTGGAGCGCGACAGATACGCAGTATTTT
J gene: TRBJ2-3
V gene: TRBV30
D gene: NA
clone size: few

CDR3 protein: CASRRTRGSDEQYF
CDR3 DNA: TGTGCCAGCAGGAGGACCAGGGGTTCTGACGAGCAGTACTTC
J gene: TRBJ2-7
V gene: TRBV2
D gene: NA
clone size: NA

CDR3 protein: CATGRGEVRELFF
CDR3 DNA: TGTGCCACCGGGAGGGGTGAAGTACGGGAGCTGTTTTTT
J gene: TRBJ2-2
V gene: TRBV7-9
D gene: TRBD2
clone size: NA

CDR3 protein: CAARGVGARGYNEQFF
CDR3 DNA: TGTGCCGCCAGGGGGGTAGGGGCTCGGGGTTACAATGAGCAGTTCTTC
J gene: TRBJ2-1
V gene: TRBV24-1
D gene: NA
clone size: NA

CDR3 protein: CASHGLAGGEDTQYF
CDR3 DNA: TGTGCCAGCCATGGACTAGCGGGAGGAGAAGATACGCAGTATTTT
J gene: TRBJ2-3
V gene: TRBV27
D gene: TRBD2
clone size: NA

CDR3 protein: CASSLNPQPQHF
CDR3 DNA: TGTGCCAGCAGTTTAAATCCCCAGCCCCAGCATTTT
J gene: TRBJ1-5
V gene: TRBV28
D gene: NA
clone size: NA

CDR3 protein: CASRTDGRSGNTIYF
CDR3 DNA: TGTGCCAGCAGAACGGACGGTCGCTCTGGAAACACCATATATTTT
J gene: TRBJ1-3
V gene: TRBV6-1
D gene: NA
clone size: NA

CDR3 protein: CATSRNLGQGAGGNTIYF
CDR3 DNA: TGTGCCACCAGCAGAAATCTCGGACAGGGGGCCGGTGGAAACACCATATATTTT
J gene: TRBJ1-3
V gene: TRBV15
D gene: TRBD1
clone size: few

CDR3 protein: CAGGRASPPGELFF
CDR3 DNA: TGTGCCGGGGGGAGGGCTAGCCCTCCCGGGGAGCTGTTTTTT
J gene: TRBJ2-2
V gene: TRBV6-1
D gene: TRBD2
clone size: NA

CDR3 protein: CASSPSGTLNEQFF
CDR3 DNA: TGTGCCAGCAGTCCCTCGGGGACTCTCAATGAGCAGTTCTTC
J gene: TRBJ2-1
V gene: TRBV7-2
D gene: NA
clone size: few

CDR3 protein: CASMARANSPLHF
CDR3 DNA: TGTGCCAGCATGGCACGTGCTAATTCACCCCTCCACTTT
J gene: TRBJ1-6
V gene: TRBV13
D gene: NA
clone size: NA

CDR3 protein: CSAQGLADHNEQFF
CDR3 DNA: TGCAGTGCTCAAGGACTAGCGGACCACAATGAGCAGTTCTTC
J gene: TRBJ2-1
V gene: TRBV20-1
D gene: TRBD2
clone size: NA

CDR3 protein: CASSYYTGGPKDEQYF
CDR3 DNA: TGTGCCAGCAGTTACTATACGGGAGGGCCGAAAGACGAGCAGTACTTC
J gene: TRBJ2-7
V gene: TRBV6-6
D gene: TRBD2
clone size: few

CDR3 protein: CAWSTLAGNTEAFF
CDR3 DNA: TGTGCCTGGAGTACCCTAGCGGGGAACACTGAAGCTTTCTTT
J gene: TRBJ1-1
V gene: TRBV30
D gene: NA
clone size: many

CDR3 protein: CASSPYSIPQYF
CDR3 DNA: TGTGCCAGCAGCCCGTACAGTATTCCCCAGTACTTC
J gene: TRBJ2-5
V gene: TRBV7-9
D gene: NA
clone size: NA

CDR3 protein: CASSPEIDRGNQPQHF
CDR3 DNA: TGTGCCAGCTCACCTGAGATTGACAGGGGCAATCAGCCCCAGCATTTT
J gene: TRBJ1-5
V gene: TRBV18
D gene: TRBD1
clone size: many

CDR3 protein: CASSLALGERSSGRAFGVEQFF
CDR3 DNA: TGTGCCAGCAGCTTAGCGCTAGGAGAGAGGAGTAGCGGGAGGGCCTTTGGGGTCGAGCAGTTCTTC
J gene: TRBJ2-1
V gene: TRBV7-8
D gene: TRBD2
clone size: many

CDR3 protein: CASSPGGLAVYNEQFF
CDR3 DNA: TGTGCCAGCAGCCCAGGGGGACTAGCGGTCTACAATGAGCAGTTCTTC
J gene: TRBJ2-1
V gene: TRBV7-3
D gene: TRBD2
clone size: few

CDR3 protein: CASSQGASGSAEQFF
CDR3 DNA: TGTGCCAGCAGCCAGGGGGCTAGCGGGAGTGCTGAGCAGTTCTTC
J gene: TRBJ2-1
V gene: TRBV7-2
D gene: TRBD2
clone size: many

CDR3 protein: CASGLSLAGAYNEQFF
CDR3 DNA: TGTGCTAGTGGTTTGAGCCTAGCGGGGGCCTACAATGAGCAGTTCTTC
J gene: TRBJ2-1
V gene: TRBV12-5
D gene: TRBD2
clone size: many

CDR3 protein: CASSIGTVLTYEQYF
CDR3 DNA: TGTGCCAGCAGCATCGGGACAGTTCTTACTTACGAGCAGTACTTC
J gene: TRBJ2-7
V gene: TRBV7-9
D gene: TRBD1
clone size: NA

CDR3 protein: CASSHIGTKNTYEQYF
CDR3 DNA: TGTGCCAGCAGCCATATTGGGACAAAAAACACCTACGAGCAGTACTTC
J gene: TRBJ2-7
V gene: TRBV14
D gene: NA
clone size: NA

CDR3 protein: CASIPFPDRGGNIQYF
CDR3 DNA: TGTGCCAGCATCCCCTTTCCCGACAGGGGAGGAAACATTCAGTACTTC
J gene: TRBJ2-4
V gene: TRBV6-1
D gene: TRBD1
clone size: many

CDR3 protein: CASRGGGFSTDTQYF
CDR3 DNA: TGTGCCAGCAGGGGTGGAGGGTTTAGCACAGATACGCAGTATTTT
J gene: TRBJ2-3
V gene: TRBV27
D gene: NA
clone size: many

CDR3 protein: CASSFSGSKANEQFF
CDR3 DNA: TGTGCCAGCAGTTTCAGCGGGAGTAAGGCAAATGAGCAGTTCTTC
J gene: TRBJ2-1
V gene: TRBV28
D gene: TRBD2
clone size: many

CDR3 protein: CASSPVTGNQETQYF
CDR3 DNA: TGTGCCAGCTCACCGGTGACAGGGAACCAAGAGACCCAGTACTTC
J gene: TRBJ2-5
V gene: TRBV18
D gene: TRBD1
clone size: few

CDR3 protein: CASSAPLSYEQYF
CDR3 DNA: TGTGCCAGCAGTGCACCCCTCTCCTACGAGCAGTACTTC
J gene: TRBJ2-7
V gene: TRBV6-1
D gene: NA
clone size: NA

CDR3 protein: CATSDPGDGAYEQYF
CDR3 DNA: TGTGCCACCAGTGACCCCGGGGACGGAGCCTACGAGCAGTACTTC
J gene: TRBJ2-7
V gene: TRBV2
D gene: NA
clone size: NA

CDR3 protein: CASRPSTGPTAEAFF
CDR3 DNA: TGTGCCAGCAGACCCTCTACGGGCCCTACCGCTGAAGCTTTCTTT
J gene: TRBJ1-1
V gene: TRBV28
D gene: NA
clone size: many

CDR3 protein: CAWGRSDTQYF
CDR3 DNA: TGTGCCTGGGGGAGGTCAGATACGCAGTATTTT
J gene: TRBJ2-3
V gene: TRBV30
D gene: NA
clone size: NA

CDR3 protein: CASSSVGTEAFF
CDR3 DNA: TGTGCCAGCAGTTCCGTGGGCACTGAAGCTTTCTTT
J gene: TRBJ1-1
V gene: TRBV28
D gene: NA
clone size: once

CDR3 protein: CASRFRGGNTEAFF
CDR3 DNA: TGTGCCAGCAGATTTAGGGGGGGGAACACTGAAGCTTTCTTT
J gene: TRBJ1-1
V gene: TRBV7-2
D gene: NA
clone size: NA

CDR3 protein: CASSPRTSGIPSSYEQYF
CDR3 DNA: TGTGCCAGCAGCCCCCGGACTAGCGGGATACCTTCCTCCTACGAGCAGTACTTC
J gene: TRBJ2-7
V gene: TRBV11-2
D gene: TRBD2
clone size: once

CDR3 protein: CASSLLEPQPQHF
CDR3 DNA: TGTGCCAGCAGTTTGTTGGAACCTCAGCCCCAGCATTTT
J gene: TRBJ1-5
V gene: TRBV12-3/TRBV12-4
D gene: NA
clone size: few

CDR3 protein: CASSPEGRMAGKNIQYF
CDR3 DNA: TGTGCCAGCTCACCAGAAGGCCGGATGGCCGGGAAAAACATTCAGTACTTC
J gene: TRBJ2-4
V gene: TRBV18
D gene: NA
clone size: NA

CDR3 protein: CASTEGLAEYNEQFF
CDR3 DNA: TGTGCCAGCACCGAGGGGCTAGCGGAATACAATGAGCAGTTCTTC
J gene: TRBJ2-1
V gene: TRBV12-3/TRBV12-4
D gene: TRBD2
clone size: few

CDR3 protein: CSATSGAQETQYF
CDR3 DNA: TGCAGCGCGACTAGCGGGGCTCAAGAGACCCAGTACTTC
J gene: TRBJ2-5
V gene: TRBV20-1
D gene: TRBD2
clone size: NA

CDR3 protein: CAISERYWDRPGAKNIQYF
CDR3 DNA: TGTGCCATCAGTGAGAGGTATTGGGACAGACCAGGGGCCAAAAACATTCAGTACTTC
J gene: TRBJ2-4
V gene: TRBV10-3
D gene: TRBD1
clone size: NA

CDR3 protein: CASSRGENEQFF
CDR3 DNA: TGTGCCAGCAGCCGGGGAGAGAATGAGCAGTTCTTC
J gene: TRBJ2-1
V gene: TRBV11-2
D gene: NA
clone size: few